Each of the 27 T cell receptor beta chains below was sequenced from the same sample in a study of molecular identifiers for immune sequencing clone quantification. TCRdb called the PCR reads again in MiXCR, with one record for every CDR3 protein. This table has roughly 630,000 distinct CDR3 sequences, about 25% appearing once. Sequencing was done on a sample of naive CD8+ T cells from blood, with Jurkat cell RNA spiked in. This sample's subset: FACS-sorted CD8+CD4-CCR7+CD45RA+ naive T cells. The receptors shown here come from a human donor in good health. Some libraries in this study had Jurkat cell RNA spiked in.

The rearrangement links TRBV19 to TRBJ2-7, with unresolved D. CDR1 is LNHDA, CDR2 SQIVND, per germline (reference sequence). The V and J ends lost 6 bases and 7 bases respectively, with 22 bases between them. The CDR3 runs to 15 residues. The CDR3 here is CASSPGSPILQEQYF. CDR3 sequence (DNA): TGTGCCAGTAGCCCCGGATCCCCGATTCTCCAAGAGCAGTACTTC.

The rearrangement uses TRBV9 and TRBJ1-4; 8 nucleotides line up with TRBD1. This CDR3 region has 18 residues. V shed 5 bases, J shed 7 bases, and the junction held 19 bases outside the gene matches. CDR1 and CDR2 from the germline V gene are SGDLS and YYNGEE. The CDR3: CASSPDLTGTGVGEKLFF. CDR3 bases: TGTGCCAGCAGTCCGGACCTGACCGGGACAGGAGTGGGTGAAAAACTGTTTTTT.

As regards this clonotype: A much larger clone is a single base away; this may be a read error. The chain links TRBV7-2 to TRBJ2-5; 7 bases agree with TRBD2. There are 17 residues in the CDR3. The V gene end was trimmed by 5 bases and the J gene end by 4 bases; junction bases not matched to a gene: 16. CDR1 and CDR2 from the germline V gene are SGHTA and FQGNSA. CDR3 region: CASSTFLAGENRETQYF. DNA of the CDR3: TGTGCCAGCAGCACATTCTTGGCGGGGGAGAACCGAGAGACCCAGTACTTC.

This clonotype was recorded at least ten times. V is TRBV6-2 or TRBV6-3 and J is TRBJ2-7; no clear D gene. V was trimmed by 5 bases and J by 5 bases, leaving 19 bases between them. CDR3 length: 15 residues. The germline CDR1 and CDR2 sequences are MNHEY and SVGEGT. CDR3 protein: CASSAGPRAAHEQYF. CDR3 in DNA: TGTGCCAGCAGTGCCGGACCAAGGGCAGCCCACGAGCAGTACTTC.

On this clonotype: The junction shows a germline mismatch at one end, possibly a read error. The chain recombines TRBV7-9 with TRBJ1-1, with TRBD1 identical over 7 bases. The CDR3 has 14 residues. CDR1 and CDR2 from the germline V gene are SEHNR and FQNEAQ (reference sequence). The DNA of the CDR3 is TGTGCCAGCTACAGGGGAGTGCTGCCCCCTGACGCTTTCTTT. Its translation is CASYRGVLPPDAFF.

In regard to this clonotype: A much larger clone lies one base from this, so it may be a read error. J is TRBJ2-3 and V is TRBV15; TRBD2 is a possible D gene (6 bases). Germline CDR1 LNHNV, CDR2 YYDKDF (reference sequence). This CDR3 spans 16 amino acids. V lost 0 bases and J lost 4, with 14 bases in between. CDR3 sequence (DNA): TGTGCCACCAGCAGAGATCGTTACGGGGGTGCAGATACGCAGTATTTT. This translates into CATSRDRYGGADTQYF.

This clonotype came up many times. CDR3 sequence (DNA): TGTGCCAGCAGACCACGACAGGGGCCGGACACAGATACGCAGTATTTT. This translates into CASRPRQGPDTDTQYF. The chain carries TRBV7-9 and TRBJ2-3; 8 bases are shared with TRBD1. Trimming at V came to 6 bases and at J to 2 bases, leaving 10 bases not matched to a gene. The CDR3 is made up of 16 amino acids. Germline V CDR1 and CDR2: SEHNR, FQNEAQ (reference sequence).

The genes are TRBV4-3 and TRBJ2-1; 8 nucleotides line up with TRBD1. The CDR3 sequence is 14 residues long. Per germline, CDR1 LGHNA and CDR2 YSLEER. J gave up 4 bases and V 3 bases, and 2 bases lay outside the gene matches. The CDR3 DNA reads TGCGCCAGCAGCCATGGGACAGGATACAATGAGCAGTTCTTC. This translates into CASSHGTGYNEQFF.

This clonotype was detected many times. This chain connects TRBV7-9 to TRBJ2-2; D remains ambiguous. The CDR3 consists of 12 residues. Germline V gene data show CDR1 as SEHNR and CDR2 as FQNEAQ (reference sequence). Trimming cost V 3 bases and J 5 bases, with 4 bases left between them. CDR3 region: CASSFETGELFF. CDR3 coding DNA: TGTGCCAGCAGCTTTGAGACCGGGGAGCTGTTTTTT.

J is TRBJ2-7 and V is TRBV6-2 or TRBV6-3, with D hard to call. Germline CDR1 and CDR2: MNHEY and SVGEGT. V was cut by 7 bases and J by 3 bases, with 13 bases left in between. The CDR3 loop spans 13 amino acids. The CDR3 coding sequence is TGTGCCAGCAAACCTGAGGTAAACTACGAGCAGTACTTC. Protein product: CASKPEVNYEQYF.

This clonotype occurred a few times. For the CDR3, the DNA is TGTGCCATCAGGCCCGCAGGGGACGTTGGAAACACCATATATTTT. Encoded protein: CAIRPAGDVGNTIYF. The V call is TRBV10-3, the J call TRBJ1-3; possibly TRBD1 for D (6 bases). Germline V gene data show CDR1 as ENHRY and CDR2 as SYGVKD. Deletions cut 6 bases from V and 3 bases from J, with 15 bases between. This CDR3 has 15 amino acids.

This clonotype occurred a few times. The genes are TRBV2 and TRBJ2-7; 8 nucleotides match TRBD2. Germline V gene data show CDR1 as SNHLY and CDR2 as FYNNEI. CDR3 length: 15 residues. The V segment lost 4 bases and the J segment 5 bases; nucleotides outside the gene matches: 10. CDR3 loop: CASSGGGSGDNEQYF. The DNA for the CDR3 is TGTGCCAGCAGTGGGGGGGGTAGCGGGGACAACGAGCAGTACTTC.

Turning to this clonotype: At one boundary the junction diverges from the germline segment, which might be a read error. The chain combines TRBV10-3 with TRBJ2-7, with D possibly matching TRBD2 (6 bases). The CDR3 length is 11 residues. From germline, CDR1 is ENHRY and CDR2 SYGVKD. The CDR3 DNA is TGTGCCATCTGTGAGGGGACTGAGCGGTACTTC. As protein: CAICEGTERYF.

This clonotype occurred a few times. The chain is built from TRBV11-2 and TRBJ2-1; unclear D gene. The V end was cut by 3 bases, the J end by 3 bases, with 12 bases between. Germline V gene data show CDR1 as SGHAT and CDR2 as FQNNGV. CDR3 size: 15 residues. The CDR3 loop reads CASSLDAAGYNEQFF. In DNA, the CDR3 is TGTGCCAGCAGCTTGGACGCCGCTGGCTACAATGAGCAGTTCTTC.

The CDR3 DNA is TGTGCCACCAGTGGAACGAACACTGAAGCTTTCTTT. Translating it yields CATSGTNTEAFF. The gene calls are TRBV24-1 and TRBJ1-1; D unclear. Trimming shortened V by 5 bases and J by 1 base, and 4 bases separated the two germline ends. Germline loops: CDR1 KGHDR, CDR2 SFDVKD. The CDR3 sequence is 12 residues long.

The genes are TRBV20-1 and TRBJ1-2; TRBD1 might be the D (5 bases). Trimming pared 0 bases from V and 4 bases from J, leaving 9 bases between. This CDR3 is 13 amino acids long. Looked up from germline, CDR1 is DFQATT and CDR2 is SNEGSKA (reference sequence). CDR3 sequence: CSARDRTGYGYTF. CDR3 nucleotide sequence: TGCAGTGCTAGAGATCGTACAGGCTATGGCTACACCTTC.

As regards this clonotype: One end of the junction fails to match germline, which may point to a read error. The CDR3 DNA is TGTGCCGGCAGCCAAGGGGACTTGGTCTCCTACGAGCAGTACTTC. Translation: CAGSQGDLVSYEQYF. The chain joins TRBV9 to TRBJ2-7; a possible D gene is TRBD2 (6 bases). There are 15 residues in the CDR3. The germline CDR1 and CDR2 sequences are SGDLS and YYNGEE.

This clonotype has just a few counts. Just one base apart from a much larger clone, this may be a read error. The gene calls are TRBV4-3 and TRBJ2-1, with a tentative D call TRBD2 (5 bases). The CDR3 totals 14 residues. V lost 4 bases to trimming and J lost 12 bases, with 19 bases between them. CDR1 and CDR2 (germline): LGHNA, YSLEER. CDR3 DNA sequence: TGCGCCAGCAGCCCCCACATGTCAGGAGGTGGGCAGTTCTTC. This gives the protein CASSPHMSGGGQFF.

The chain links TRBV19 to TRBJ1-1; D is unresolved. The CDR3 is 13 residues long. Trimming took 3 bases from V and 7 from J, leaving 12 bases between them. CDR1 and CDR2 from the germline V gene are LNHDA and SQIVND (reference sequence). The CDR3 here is CASSIGLGNEAFF. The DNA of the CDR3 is TGTGCCAGTAGTATCGGTTTGGGAAATGAAGCTTTCTTT.

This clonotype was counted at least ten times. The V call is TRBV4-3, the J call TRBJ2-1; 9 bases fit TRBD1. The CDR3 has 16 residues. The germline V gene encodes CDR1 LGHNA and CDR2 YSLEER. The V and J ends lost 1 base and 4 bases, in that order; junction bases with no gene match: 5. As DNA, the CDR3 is TGCGCCAGCAGCCAAGGAACAGGGGGCGCTTACAATGAGCAGTTCTTC. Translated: CASSQGTGGAYNEQFF.

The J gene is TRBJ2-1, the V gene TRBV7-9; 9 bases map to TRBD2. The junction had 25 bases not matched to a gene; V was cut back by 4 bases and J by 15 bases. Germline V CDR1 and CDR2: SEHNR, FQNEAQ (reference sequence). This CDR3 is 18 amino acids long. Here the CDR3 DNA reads TGTGCCAGCAGCTCCACTCTAACTAGCGGGCGTGGAGATCGATTTGGGTTCTTC. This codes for CASSSTLTSGRGDRFGFF.

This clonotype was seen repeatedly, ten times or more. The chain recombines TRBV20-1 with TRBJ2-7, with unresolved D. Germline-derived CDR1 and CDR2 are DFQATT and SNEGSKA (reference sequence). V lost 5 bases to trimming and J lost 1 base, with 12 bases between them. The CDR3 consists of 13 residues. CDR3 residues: CSASNRESYEQYF. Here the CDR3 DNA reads TGCAGTGCTTCGAACCGAGAGTCCTACGAGCAGTACTTC.

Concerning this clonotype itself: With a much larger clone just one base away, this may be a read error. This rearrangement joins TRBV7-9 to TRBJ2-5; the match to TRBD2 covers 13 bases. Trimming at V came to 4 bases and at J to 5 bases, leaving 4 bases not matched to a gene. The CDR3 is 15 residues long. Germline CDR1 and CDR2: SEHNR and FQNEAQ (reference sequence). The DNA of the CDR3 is TGTGCCAGCAGCTGGACTAGCGGGGGCTCCGAGACCCAGTACTTC. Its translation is CASSWTSGGSETQYF.

The CDR3: CASSQDTWKETQYF. The CDR3 DNA reads TGCGCCAGCAGCCAAGATACGTGGAAAGAGACCCAGTACTTC. The V and J genes are TRBV4-1 and TRBJ2-5; D not resolved. Trimming stripped 0 bases from V and 3 bases from J, with 8 bases between. The CDR3 covers 14 residues. Germline CDR1 reads MGHRA; CDR2 reads YSYEKL.

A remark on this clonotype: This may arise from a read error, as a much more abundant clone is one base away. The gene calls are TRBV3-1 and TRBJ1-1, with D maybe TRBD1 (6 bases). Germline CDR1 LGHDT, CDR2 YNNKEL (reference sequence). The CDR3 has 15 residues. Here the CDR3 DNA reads TGTGCCAGCAGCCATAGACAGGTATGGTTCACTGGAGCTTTCTTT. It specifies CASSHRQVWFTGAFF.

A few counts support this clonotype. The CDR3 DNA reads TGTGCCAGCAGCTACTCACCGGGACTAGCGGCGGATATCACCTACGAGCAGTACTTC. Protein product: CASSYSPGLAADITYEQYF. The V gene is TRBV7-9, the J gene TRBJ2-7; 11 nucleotides line up with TRBD2. The CDR3 consists of 19 residues. J lost 2 bases, V lost 4 bases, and 16 bases had no gene match. The germline V gene has CDR1 SEHNR and CDR2 FQNEAQ (reference sequence).

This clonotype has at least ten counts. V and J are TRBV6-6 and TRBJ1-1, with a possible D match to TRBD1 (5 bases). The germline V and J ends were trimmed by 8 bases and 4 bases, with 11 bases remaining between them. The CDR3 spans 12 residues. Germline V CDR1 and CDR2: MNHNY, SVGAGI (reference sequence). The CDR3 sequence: CASDSSVTEAFF. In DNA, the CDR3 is TGTGCCAGCGACAGCTCGGTCACTGAAGCTTTCTTT.